A selection of T cell receptor beta chains follows, all from one sample in a study of cytomegalovirus exposure and HLA in healthy donors. The repertoire was sequenced with immunoSEQ multiplex PCR; TCRdb's copy has only in-frame clones and lacks some. The data contain about 140,000 clones, roughly 75% of them singletons. The material sequenced was PBMCs. These receptors came from a man aged 35 to 55 in good health and CMV-seropositive. CDR3s include the opening cysteine and the closing phenylalanine or tryptophan. Each record gives: V gene, J gene, CDR3 length, clone size, D gene, CDR3 protein, CDR3 DNA. The D gene is left open where the match is weak. Some rows have no size entry. The others give once, few or many, or a class for an expanded clone.

>TRBV6-6|TRBJ2-7|15|few|TRBD1
CASSYSMGQSYEQYF
TGTGCCAGCAGTTACTCCATGGGACAGTCCTACGAGCAGTACTTC
>TRBV15|TRBJ1-1|15|once|TRBD1
CATNRDRALGTEAFF
TGTGCCACCAACCGGGACAGGGCATTGGGCACTGAAGCTTTCTTT
>TRBV27|TRBJ2-2|16|.|TRBD2
CASSSGRGVYTGELFF
TGTGCCAGCTCTTCCGGGAGGGGAGTGTACACCGGGGAGCTGTTTTTT
>TRBV4-2|TRBJ2-1|17|.|TRBD2
CASSQDLGTNLHNEQFF
TGTGCCAGCAGCCAAGATTTAGGGACTAACCTACACAATGAGCAGTTCTTC
>TRBV6-7|TRBJ1-4|17|few|.
CADFRGSRARTNEKLFF
TGTGCCGATTTTAGGGGGTCTCGAGCCAGAACTAATGAAAAACTGTTTTTT
>TRBV14|TRBJ2-3|15|.|.
CASSQHPGSTDTQYF
TGTGCCAGCAGCCAACATCCAGGCAGCACAGATACGCAGTATTTT
>TRBV4-3|TRBJ1-4|18|.|.
CASSQGGGKGATNEKLFF
TGCGCCAGCAGCCAAGGCGGGGGGAAAGGGGCAACTAATGAAAAACTGTTTTTT
>TRBV5-4|TRBJ2-3|16|few|TRBD2
CASSSAGTSGPNTQYF
TGTGCCAGCAGTTCGGCCGGGACTAGCGGGCCAAATACGCAGTATTTT
>TRBV2|TRBJ2-7|11|.|TRBD1
CASGTGVEQYF
TGTGCCAGCGGTACAGGGGTTGAGCAGTACTTC
>TRBV6-1|TRBJ1-1|13|.|TRBD1
CATIRQGRTDAFF
TGTGCCACCATCAGACAGGGTAGAACTGATGCTTTCTTT
>TRBV10-2|TRBJ1-6|15|.|TRBD1
CASRLGQGWNSPLHF
TGCGCCAGCAGACTCGGACAGGGCTGGAATTCACCCCTCCACTTT
>TRBV28|TRBJ1-5|16|few|.
CASSRYSGSSNQPQHF
TGTGCCAGCAGTCGATATTCGGGGAGCTCCAATCAGCCCCAGCATTTT
>TRBV27|TRBJ2-7|17|.|TRBD1
CASQRGGQGVSSYEQYF
TGTGCCAGCCAACGTGGGGGCCAGGGGGTAAGTTCCTACGAGCAGTACTTC
>TRBV19|TRBJ1-1|11|.|.
CASSIAHEAFF
TGTGCCAGTAGTATAGCACACGAAGCTTTCTTT
>TRBV10-1|TRBJ1-2|12|.|TRBD1
CASRTGNYGYTF
TGCGCCAGTAGGACAGGTAACTATGGCTACACCTTC
>TRBV19|TRBJ2-1|14|.|TRBD2
CASKLAGAGDEQFF
TGTGCCAGTAAATTAGCGGGAGCCGGGGATGAGCAGTTCTTC
>TRBV7-9|TRBJ1-2|12|.|.
CSSSEDSYGYTF
TGTTCCAGCAGCGAAGACAGCTATGGCTACACCTTC
>TRBV7-7|TRBJ2-5|15|.|TRBD1
CASSFDRGKQETQYF
TGTGCTAGCAGCTTTGACAGGGGGAAACAAGAGACCCAGTACTTC
>TRBV7-2|TRBJ2-7|14|.|TRBD2
CASSSRGGTYEQYF
TGTGCCAGCAGCTCCCGGGGAGGGACCTACGAGCAGTACTTC
>TRBV7-9|TRBJ2-1|14|.|TRBD2
CASSISGNGEEQFF
TGTGCCAGCAGCATAAGCGGGAATGGGGAAGAGCAGTTCTTC
>TRBV6-1|TRBJ2-7|15|once|.
CASSEAQGGSYEQYF
TGTGCCAGCAGTGAAGCTCAGGGAGGATCCTACGAGCAGTACTTC
>TRBV27|TRBJ2-1|12|once|.
CASSGYSGEQFF
TGTGCCAGCAGCGGCTATTCGGGAGAGCAGTTCTTC
>TRBV10-3|TRBJ1-2|15|.|.
CATSRAETASMGYTF
TGTGCCACTAGCCGGGCCGAGACCGCCTCTATGGGCTACACCTTC
>TRBV6-5|TRBJ1-6|14|.|TRBD1
CASSSGQGNSPLHF
TGTGCCAGCAGTTCGGGACAGGGAAATTCACCCCTCCACTTT
>TRBV6-5|TRBJ1-4|13|.|.
CASSYGGNEKLFF
TGTGCCAGCAGTTACGGGGGGAATGAAAAACTGTTTTTT
>TRBV5-1|TRBJ1-1|15|.|.
CASSLTATGDTEAFF
TGCGCCAGCAGCCTTACGGCCACAGGAGACACTGAAGCTTTCTTT
>TRBV19|TRBJ2-5|11|few|TRBD1
CASRDRETQYF
TGTGCCAGTAGGGACAGGGAGACCCAGTACTTC
>TRBV7-9|TRBJ1-6|16|few|TRBD1
CASSAPTGDLNSPLHF
TGTGCCAGCAGCGCCCCGACAGGGGACCTGAATTCACCCCTCCACTTT
>TRBV2|TRBJ1-1|17|.|TRBD1
CASSWGDSGQGATEAFF
TGTGCCAGCAGTTGGGGGGACTCGGGACAGGGGGCCACTGAAGCTTTCTTT
>TRBV29-1|TRBJ1-2|11|.|.
CSVQGLYGYTF
TGCAGCGTTCAGGGCCTCTATGGCTACACCTTC
>TRBV30|TRBJ2-3|16|.|.
CAWSPPPGVRTDTQYF
TGTGCCTGGAGTCCCCCCCCGGGGGTTCGCACAGATACGCAGTATTTT
>TRBV28|TRBJ2-7|15|.|TRBD1
CASSFIGTGGGEQYF
TGTGCCAGCAGTTTTATAGGGACAGGGGGAGGAGAGCAGTACTTC
>TRBV7-8|TRBJ2-5|12|once|TRBD1
CAIQDRGETQYF
TGTGCCATCCAAGACAGGGGAGAGACCCAGTACTTC
>TRBV18|TRBJ2-7|15|once|TRBD1
CASSFNRDRKYEQYF
TGTGCCAGCTCCTTTAACCGGGACAGGAAATACGAGCAGTACTTC
>TRBV5-5|TRBJ1-5|17|.|TRBD1
CASSFGGGQGQYQPQHF
TGTGCCAGCAGCTTTGGGGGTGGACAGGGTCAATATCAGCCCCAGCATTTT
>TRBV19|TRBJ1-4|15|once|TRBD1
CASSIPGTGKEKLFF
TGTGCCAGTAGTATCCCCGGGACAGGGAAAGAAAAACTGTTTTTT
>TRBV7-9|TRBJ1-5|14|.|TRBD1
CASSLGDRNQPQHF
TGTGCCAGCAGCTTAGGGGACAGGAATCAGCCCCAGCATTTT
>TRBV5-4|TRBJ1-1|15|.|.
CASSLVGRGPTEAFF
TGTGCCAGCAGCTTGGTCGGCAGGGGACCCACTGAAGCTTTCTTT
>TRBV6-5|TRBJ2-4|15|.|.
CASSPPRAGGNIQYF
TGTGCCAGCAGTCCTCCCCGCGCCGGGGGAAACATTCAGTACTTC
>TRBV30|TRBJ2-7|13|once|TRBD1
CASSGTGSYEQYF
TGTGCCTCCTCCGGGACAGGGTCCTACGAGCAGTACTTC
>TRBV27|TRBJ2-7|15|.|TRBD1
CASSPRDRQSYEQYF
TGTGCCAGCAGTCCACGGGACAGACAGAGCTACGAGCAGTACTTC
>TRBV19|TRBJ1-2|10|.|.
CATGDYGYTF
TGTGCCACAGGGGACTATGGCTACACCTTC
>TRBV7-9|TRBJ2-5|13|.|.
CASSLVSGETQYF
TGTGCCAGCAGCTTAGTGTCGGGGGAGACCCAGTACTTC
>TRBV2|TRBJ2-5|15|.|TRBD1
CASRGPTGGGETQYF
TGTGCCAGCCGGGGGCCAACAGGGGGCGGAGAGACCCAGTACTTC
>TRBV15|TRBJ2-7|16|once|TRBD2
CATSRDGLAGWDEQYF
TGTGCCACCAGCAGAGATGGACTAGCTGGATGGGACGAGCAGTACTTC
>TRBV19|TRBJ2-1|14|.|.
CASGEGLATAEQFF
TGTGCCAGTGGGGAAGGGCTAGCGACCGCTGAGCAGTTCTTC
>TRBV19|TRBJ1-1|15|.|.
CASALDSPVNTEAFF
TGTGCCAGTGCTCTTGACAGCCCCGTGAACACTGAAGCTTTCTTT
>TRBV5-4|TRBJ2-2|16|.|.
CASSLGIPGGTGELFF
TGTGCCAGCAGCTTGGGGATCCCCGGAGGGACCGGGGAGCTGTTTTTT
>TRBV30|TRBJ2-5|13|.|.
CAWMAGSLETQYF
TGTGCCTGGATGGCAGGGTCCTTGGAGACCCAGTACTTC
>TRBV29-1|TRBJ1-2|12|.|.
CSVVDSNYGYTF
TGCAGCGTTGTGGACTCTAACTATGGCTACACCTTC
>TRBV19|TRBJ1-2|14|few|.
CASRETGSNYGYTF
TGTGCCAGTAGGGAAACAGGGAGTAACTATGGCTACACCTTC
>TRBV10-2|TRBJ1-5|14|.|.
CASSSSAGEGPQHF
TGCGCCAGCAGCTCCTCGGCCGGGGAGGGCCCCCAGCATTTT
>TRBV6-5|TRBJ2-7|14|.|TRBD1
CASRQGDTSYEQYF
TGTGCCAGCAGACAGGGGGACACTTCCTACGAGCAGTACTTT
>TRBV25-1|TRBJ2-2|17|.|.
CASSEFGRGPNTGELFF
TGTGCCAGCAGTGAATTCGGGCGGGGGCCAAACACCGGGGAGCTGTTTTTT
>TRBV28|TRBJ1-1|18|.|TRBD1
CASSTLQGTQIMNTEAFF
TGTGCCAGCAGTACCCTACAGGGGACCCAAATTATGAACACTGAAGCTTTCTTT
>TRBV5-6|TRBJ2-7|15|.|.
CASSSLGIKGLEQYF
TGTGCCAGCAGCTCCCTAGGGATCAAGGGGCTCGAGCAGTACTTC
>TRBV2|TRBJ2-7|13|.|.
CASSPDLTYEQYF
TGTGCCAGCAGCCCAGACTTGACCTACGAGCAGTACTTC
>TRBV6-1|TRBJ1-1|15|.|TRBD1
CASSETAGGFSEAFF
TGTGCCAGCAGTGAAACGGCAGGGGGCTTTTCTGAAGCTTTCTTT
>TRBV30|TRBJ2-1|14|.|TRBD2
CAWSVYREGPEQFF
TGTGCCTGGAGTGTGTATCGGGAGGGGCCCGAGCAGTTCTTC
>TRBV30|TRBJ2-3|13|.|.
CAWKWENTDTQYF
TGTGCCTGGAAATGGGAGAATACAGATACGCAGTATTTT